This TCR beta chain was sequenced for a study of control samples from healthy donors and cancer patients. TCRdb keeps only in-frame clones here, not all; method: immunoSEQ multiplex PCR. There are roughly 88,000 clones in the sample; approximately 90% occur only once, and 0.85% to 1% lies in the top ten. This clone showed up just once. The clonotype originates from a young woman in good health. Sequencing was carried out using blood.

CDR3 nucleotides: TGTGCCAGCAGCAGGGTAGGAGGGATTAATGAAAAACTGTTTTTT. Translation gives CASSRVGGINEKLFF. The chain uses TRBV28 and TRBJ1-4; D possibly corresponds to TRBD1 (5 bases). The V end lost 6 bases, the J end lost 4 bases, and 15 bases lay between the germline ends. The V gene's germline CDR1 is MDHEN and CDR2 SYDVKM. The CDR3 has 15 amino acids.